One sample yielded the 5 T cell receptor beta chains listed below, sequenced in a study of T cell responses to AZD1222 COVID-19 vaccine. Produced via immunoSEQ multiplex PCR; TCRdb's table is partial and in-frame only. The sample shows some 86,000 clones, around 73% of them seen only once. Sequencing was performed on peripheral blood, taken on day 0 of AZD1222 vaccination. All receptors derive from an adult in good health.

This clone came up a few times. The chain combines TRBV27 with TRBJ2-7; D is perhaps TRBD1 (6 bases). CDR3 length: 18 amino acids. V gave up 3 bases and J gave up 2 bases, with 23 bases separating them. Germline V lookup: CDR1 MNHEY, CDR2 SMNVEV (reference sequence). The CDR3 loop reads CASSFSFTGPKTTYEQYF. The CDR3, as DNA: TGTGCCAGCAGTTTCTCCTTTACAGGGCCCAAGACAACCTACGAGCAGTACTTC.

The chain couples TRBV5-4 to TRBJ2-4; TRBD1 matches at 8 bases. With V trimmed by 4 bases and J by 8 bases, 5 bases remained unmatched. CDR3 length: 13 residues. The germline V gene has CDR1 SGHNT and CDR2 YYREEE (reference sequence). CDR3 sequence: CASSLSDRDIQYF. CDR3 bases: TGTGCCAGCAGCCTATCGGACAGGGACATTCAGTACTTC.

V is TRBV19 and J is TRBJ1-5; TRBD1 agrees at 9 bases. The trim removed 5 bases at V and 7 bases at J, leaving 6 bases unmatched. Germline CDR1 reads LNHDA; CDR2 reads SQIVND (reference sequence). This CDR3 has 14 residues. CDR3 in DNA: TGTGCCAGTAGTTCAACAGGGGGCAGACAGCCCCAGCATTTT. It codes for CASSSTGGRQPQHF.

The V call is TRBV19, the J call TRBJ1-3; D is uncertain. The CDR3 has 14 residues. Germline V gene sequence: CDR1 LNHDA, CDR2 SQIVND (reference sequence). The germline V and J ends were trimmed by 9 bases and 4 bases, with 16 bases remaining between them. As DNA, the CDR3 is TGTGCCAGCTTGCGCTGGGGAACGGGAAACACCATATATTTT. It translates to CASLRWGTGNTIYF.

This sequence joins TRBV4-3 and TRBJ2-7; D is possibly TRBD1 or TRBD2 (5 bases each). From germline, CDR1 is LGHNA and CDR2 YSLEER. The V gene lost 1 base and the J gene lost 1 base, with 14 bases spanning the gap. The CDR3 totals 16 residues. Here the CDR3 DNA reads TGCGCCAGCAGCCAAGGTACCGGGACGGTATCCTACGAGCAGTACTTC. Amino acids: CASSQGTGTVSYEQYF.